A single sample is the source of the 23 T cell receptor beta chains below, sequenced in a study of blood T cell repertoires in COVID-19. Libraries were prepared by immunoSEQ multiplex PCR; TCRdb keeps only in-frame clonotypes and omits some of them. Among more than 6,500 clones, over 70% were seen once, and the ten largest hold around 9%. Sequenced: peripheral blood. These receptors came from a human donor in a cohort sampled during active COVID-19.

V usage is TRBV30 and J usage is TRBJ2-1, with no clear D. The germline gives CDR1 GTSNPN, CDR2 SVGIG (reference sequence). V was pared by 0 bases and J by 9 bases, with 9 bases between. CDR3 length: 12 residues. CDR3 sequence reads: CAWSVNPGEQFF. In nucleotides, the CDR3 is TGTGCCTGGAGTGTAAACCCGGGTGAGCAGTTCTTC.

The V and J genes are TRBV10-3 and TRBJ1-6; TRBD1 might be the D (5 bases). The germline V and J ends were trimmed by 2 bases and 7 bases, with 12 bases remaining between them. CDR1 is ENHRY and CDR2 is SYGVKD in the germline V gene. The CDR3 sequence is 15 residues long. Here the CDR3 DNA reads TGTGCCATCAGTGAGGTGGAGGGGCAAAATTCACCCCTCCACTTT. Protein sequence: CAISEVEGQNSPLHF.

This chain links TRBV2 with TRBJ1-2, with a weak D call TRBD1 (5 bases). Trimming left V 5 bases short and J 4 bases short, with 14 bases between. The germline gives CDR1 SNHLY, CDR2 FYNNEI. The CDR3 consists of 14 residues. CDR3 nucleotides: TGTGCCAGCAGTCTAGACAGATCCTCCTATGGCTACACCTTC. Encoded protein: CASSLDRSSYGYTF.

V is TRBV7-9 and J is TRBJ1-4, with TRBD1 identical over 7 bases. The V segment lost 4 bases and the J segment 4 bases; nucleotides outside the gene matches: 3. Germline lookup yields CDR1 SEHNR and CDR2 FQNEAQ (reference sequence). This CDR3 region has 14 residues. This CDR3 is CASSSGQVNEKLFF. The CDR3 DNA reads as TGTGCCAGCAGCTCTGGACAGGTTAATGAAAAACTGTTTTTT.

This chain connects TRBV2 to TRBJ1-5; no reliable D call. V was cut by 6 bases and J by 0 bases, with 12 bases left in between. The CDR3 extends over 15 amino acids. Looked up from germline, CDR1 is SNHLY and CDR2 is FYNNEI. The CDR3 reads CASRTRLGSNQPQHF. Written as DNA, the CDR3 is TGTGCCAGCAGAACGAGACTGGGTAGCAATCAGCCCCAGCATTTT.

The V call is TRBV28, the J call TRBJ2-7; tentatively, D is TRBD2 (6 bases). Germline assignment: CDR1 MDHEN and CDR2 SYDVKM. The CDR3 totals 15 residues. V lost 6 bases and J 3 bases, leaving 18 bases between the germline ends. CDR3 sequence (DNA): TGTGCCAGCAGCTCGCCGTATCCGGGAGACTACGAGCAGTACTTC. It is translated as CASSSPYPGDYEQYF.

The V and J genes are TRBV6-5 and TRBJ2-6; possible D gene TRBD1, 5 bases. The CDR3 is 15 amino acids. CDR1 MNHEY and CDR2 SVGAGI come from the germline V gene. V dropped 8 bases and J dropped 0 bases, with 11 bases sitting between them. CDR3 DNA sequence: TGTGCCAGCCAGACAGTCGACTCTGGGGCCAACGTCCTGACTTTC. Amino acids: CASQTVDSGANVLTF.

There are a few counts of this clone. The V gene is TRBV29-1, the J gene TRBJ1-4; the D is unclear. Trimming took 2 bases from V and 8 from J, leaving 12 bases between them. Germline values: CDR1 SQVTM, CDR2 ANQGSEA. The CDR3 sequence is 13 residues long. CDR3 sequence: CSVERQDGEKLFF. The CDR3 region has the DNA TGCAGCGTTGAACGGCAGGATGGAGAAAAACTGTTTTTT.

The chain is built from TRBV19 and TRBJ2-1, with D perhaps TRBD2 (5 bases). This CDR3 region has 15 residues. Per germline, CDR1 LNHDA and CDR2 SQIVND (reference sequence). V was cut by 6 bases and J by 6 bases, with 18 bases left in between. The CDR3 DNA reads as TGTGCCAGTAGATACACCGGGCTTCGGGGCAATGAGCAGTTCTTC. This encodes CASRYTGLRGNEQFF.

The chain combines TRBV24-1 with TRBJ2-1; D perhaps matches TRBD2 (6 bases). The CDR3 loop spans 19 amino acids. The V end was cut by 4 bases, the J end by 0 bases, with 21 bases between. The germline V gene encodes CDR1 KGHDR and CDR2 SFDVKD. In DNA form, the CDR3 reads TGTGCCACCAGTGACGCCCCAACCGGGACTTTAAGCTCCTACAATGAGCAGTTCTTC. This gives the protein CATSDAPTGTLSSYNEQFF.

CDR3 nucleotide sequence: TGTGCCAGCAGTGAAGCGCGACAGTATAGCAATCAGCCCCAGCATTTT. This translates into CASSEARQYSNQPQHF. The V call is TRBV6-1, the J call TRBJ1-5, with D maybe TRBD1 (5 bases). The CDR3 spans 16 residues. CDR1 is MNHNS, CDR2 SASEGT, per germline. V was trimmed by 0 bases and J by 0 bases, leaving 9 bases between them.

The chain recombines TRBV6-5 with TRBJ2-1; 12 nucleotides agree with TRBD2. After removal of 5 bases from V and 6 bases from J, the junction contained 5 bases not matched to a gene. This CDR3 spans 15 amino acids. Per the germline V gene, CDR1 is MNHEY and CDR2 is SVGAGI. The CDR3 region has the DNA TGTGCCAGCAGTAGACTAGCGGGAGACTCCAATGAGCAGTTCTTC. This sequence encodes CASSRLAGDSNEQFF.

The rearrangement uses TRBV28 and TRBJ1-2; 11 bases line up with TRBD1. After removal of 5 bases from V and 1 base from J, the junction contained 3 bases not matched to a gene. Germline-derived CDR1 and CDR2 are MDHEN and SYDVKM. The CDR3 is 15 amino acids. This CDR3 is CASSGGTGGNYGYTF. CDR3 in DNA: TGTGCCAGCAGTGGAGGGACAGGGGGTAACTATGGCTACACCTTC.

This chain joins TRBV9 and TRBJ2-2; D ambiguous. The CDR3 covers 12 residues. Trimming left V 2 bases short and J 8 bases short, with 7 bases between. The germline gives CDR1 SGDLS, CDR2 YYNGEE. CDR3 nucleotide sequence: TGTGCCAGCAGCGTTTCCGTGGGGGAGCTGTTTTTT. Residues: CASSVSVGELFF. The whole variable domain, filled in from reference TRBV9 and TRBJ2-2, reads DSGVTQTPKHLITATGQRVTLRCSPRSGDLSVYWYQQSLDQGLQFLIQYYNGEERAKGNILERFSAQQFPDLHSELNLSSLELGDSALYFCASSVSVGELFFGEGSRLTVL.

The rearrangement joins TRBV24-1 to TRBJ2-1, with 7 bases that match TRBD2. CDR3 length: 15 amino acids. Trimming removed 6 bases from V and 3 bases from J; junction bases left unmatched: 7. Germline V CDR1 and CDR2: KGHDR, SFDVKD. CDR3 in amino acids: CATSRGSRGYNEQFF. CDR3 in DNA: TGTGCCACCAGTCGCGGGAGTAGGGGCTACAATGAGCAGTTCTTC.

This clone was seen just once. This chain links TRBV5-1 with TRBJ1-1; D might be TRBD1 (6 bases). V was cut by 4 bases and J by 11 bases, with 18 bases left in between. Germline loops: CDR1 SGHRS, CDR2 YFSETQ. This CDR3 spans 13 amino acids. CDR3 protein: CASSPGDISYAFF. The CDR3 nucleotides read TGCGCCAGCAGCCCCGGGGACATATCATATGCTTTCTTT.

The chain carries TRBV7-6 and TRBJ2-5; D gene unclear. Germline V CDR1 and CDR2: SGHVS, FNYEAQ. The CDR3 covers 13 residues. V shed 5 bases and J shed 4 bases, with 11 bases lying between them. The CDR3 DNA sequence: TGTGCCAGCAGCCTAGTTGGCGGAGAGACCCAGTACTTC. This sequence encodes CASSLVGGETQYF.

The gene calls are TRBV10-1 and TRBJ2-2, with D unresolved. This CDR3 spans 14 amino acids. The V gene lost 2 bases and the J gene lost 5 bases, with 9 bases spanning the gap. CDR1 is WNHNN, CDR2 SYGVQD, per germline (reference sequence). The chain's CDR3 is CASSENSVTGELFF. The CDR3 DNA reads TGCGCCAGCAGTGAGAACAGTGTTACCGGGGAGCTGTTTTTT.

This clone was observed a handful of times. This sequence joins TRBV2 and TRBJ1-4; 8 positions match TRBD1. The CDR3 covers 15 residues. Looked up from germline, CDR1 is SNHLY and CDR2 is FYNNEI. Trimming took 3 bases from V and 11 from J; bases not matched to a gene: 11. The CDR3, as DNA: TGTGCCAGCAGTGAGATGAGGACAGGGCGGGAGAAACTGTTTTTT. This sequence encodes CASSEMRTGREKLFF.

This chain connects TRBV5-1 to TRBJ2-3; 8 bases match TRBD1. The J segment lost 3 bases and the V segment lost 2 bases, leaving 8 bases of the junction unmatched. The V gene's germline CDR1 is SGHRS and CDR2 YFSETQ. CDR3 length equals 16 residues. This CDR3 is CASSFGQGGRTDTQYF. CDR3 sequence (DNA): TGCGCCAGCAGCTTCGGACAGGGCGGTCGTACAGATACGCAGTATTTT.

The chain carries TRBV6-5 and TRBJ1-1; D not certain. Germline CDR1 reads MNHEY; CDR2 reads SVGAGI. CDR3 length equals 13 residues. V dropped 6 bases and J dropped 2 bases, with 10 bases sitting between them. Written as DNA, the CDR3 is TGTGCCAGCAGAGGAACAGATAACACTGAAGCTTTCTTT. This codes for CASRGTDNTEAFF.

This sequence joins TRBV25-1 and TRBJ2-4, with TRBD1 as a possible D gene (5 bases). CDR3 length: 17 amino acids. CDR1 is MGHDK and CDR2 is SYGVNS in the germline V gene. The V end was cut by 1 base, the J end by 0 bases, with 13 bases between. CDR3 bases: TGTGCCAGCAGTGAATTTGCTCCAGGGCTAGCCAAAAACATTCAGTACTTC. Translating it yields CASSEFAPGLAKNIQYF.

This chain joins TRBV14 and TRBJ2-7; 14 positions agree with TRBD2. J gave up 3 bases and V 4 bases, and 2 bases lay outside the gene matches. Per the germline V gene, CDR1 is SGHDN and CDR2 is FVKESK. The CDR3 is 15 amino acids. CDR3 bases: TGTGCCAGCAGCCCAGGACTAGCGGGAGGCTACGAGCAGTACTTC. It translates to CASSPGLAGGYEQYF. Full variable domain (rest looked up from reference TRBV14 and TRBJ2-7): EAGVTQFPSHSVIEKGQTVTLRCDPISGHDNLYWYRRVMGKEIKFLLHFVKESKQDESGMPNNRFLAERTGGTYSTLKVQPAELEDSGVYFCASSPGLAGGYEQYFGPGTRLTVT.